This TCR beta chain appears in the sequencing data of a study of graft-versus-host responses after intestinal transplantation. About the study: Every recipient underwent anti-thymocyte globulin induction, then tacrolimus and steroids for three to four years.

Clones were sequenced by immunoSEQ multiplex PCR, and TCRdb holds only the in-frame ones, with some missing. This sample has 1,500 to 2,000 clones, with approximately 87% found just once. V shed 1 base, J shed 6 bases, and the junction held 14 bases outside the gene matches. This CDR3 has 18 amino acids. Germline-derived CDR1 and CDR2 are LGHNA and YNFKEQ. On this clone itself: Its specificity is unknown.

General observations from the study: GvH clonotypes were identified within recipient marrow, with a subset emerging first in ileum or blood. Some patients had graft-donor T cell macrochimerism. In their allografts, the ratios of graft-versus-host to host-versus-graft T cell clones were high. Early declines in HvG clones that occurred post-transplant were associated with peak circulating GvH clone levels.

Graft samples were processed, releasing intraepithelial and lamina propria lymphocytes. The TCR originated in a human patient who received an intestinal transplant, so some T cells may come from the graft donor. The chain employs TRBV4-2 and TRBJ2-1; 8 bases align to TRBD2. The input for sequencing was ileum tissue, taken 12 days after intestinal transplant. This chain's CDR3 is CASSQGEDSGNPGNEQFF. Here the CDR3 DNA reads TGTGCCAGCAGCCAAGGTGAGGATAGCGGGAACCCTGGCAATGAGCAGTTCTTC.